This T cell receptor (beta chain) was obtained from a study of CD4 T cells in relation to SARS-CoV-2 and coronaviruses. As for this clone: What it binds is not known.

Germline V lookup: CDR1 MNHNS, CDR2 SASEGT. This CDR3 region has 13 residues. The V gene lost 2 bases and the J gene lost 5 bases, with 7 bases spanning the gap. The unexposed donors gave CD4+ T cells in about 2011-2018, prior to COVID-19. After approximately ten days of culture, CD4+ T cells were isolated. The study, taken as a whole, reports: In roughly 60% of donors, memory CD4+ clonotypes crossrecognized SARS-CoV-2 and at least one common cold coronavirus spike.

Method: immunoSEQ multiplex PCR; TCRdb's copy keeps in-frame clones and lacks some. The repertoire has under 35,000 clones, about 78% of them found once; the top ten carry roughly 15%. The gene calls are TRBV6-1 and TRBJ2-1; D unresolved. The clonotype originates from a human donor in good health. Sequenced sample: CD4+ T cells from PBMCs, cultured in vitro. The CDR3 bases are TGTGCCAGCAGTGAACAACAACACAATGAGCAGTTCTTC. It encodes CASSEQQHNEQFF.